This T cell receptor (beta chain) originates from a study of OX40 agonist ivuxolimab in advanced cancers. Study overall: Ivuxolimab is an agonistic anti-OX40 (CD134) antibody, and patients were treated with it.

Here immunoSEQ multiplex PCR was the method, and the copy in TCRdb shows in-frame clones only, minus some. The sample records under 80,000 clones, roughly 86% being singletons. Remarks on this clone: One end of the junction varies from germline; a read error may be responsible.

The CDR3 has 13 amino acids. CDR1 and CDR2 from the germline V gene are SSHAT and FNYEAQ (reference sequence). The clonotype was recovered from an adult with an advanced solid tumor such as melanoma, head and neck, liver or kidney cancer. The specimen comprised CD4+ or CD8+ T cells sorted from blood, sampled in a trial of the OX40 agonist ivuxolimab. V and J are TRBV7-7 and TRBJ2-1, with no clear D. For the CDR3, the DNA is TGTGCTAGCAGCTTAGGCCGGGACAATGAGCAGTTCTTC. Protein sequence: CASSLGRDNEQFF.